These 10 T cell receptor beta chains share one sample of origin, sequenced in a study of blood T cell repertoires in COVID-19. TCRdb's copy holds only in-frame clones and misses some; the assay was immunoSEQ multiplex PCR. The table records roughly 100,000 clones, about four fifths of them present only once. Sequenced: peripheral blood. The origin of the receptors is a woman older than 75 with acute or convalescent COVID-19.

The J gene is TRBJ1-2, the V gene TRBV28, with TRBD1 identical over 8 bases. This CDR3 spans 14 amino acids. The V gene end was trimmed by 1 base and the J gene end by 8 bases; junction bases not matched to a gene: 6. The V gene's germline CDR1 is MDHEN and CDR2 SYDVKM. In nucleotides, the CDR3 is TGTGCCAGCAGTTTATCAGGGGGCAGTGGAGGCTACACCTTC. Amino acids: CASSLSGGSGGYTF.

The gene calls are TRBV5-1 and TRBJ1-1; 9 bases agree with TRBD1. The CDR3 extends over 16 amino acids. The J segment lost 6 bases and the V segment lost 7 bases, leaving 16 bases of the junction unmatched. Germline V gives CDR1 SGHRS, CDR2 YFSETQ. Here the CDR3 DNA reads TGCGCCAGCGGAACAGGAACGGGGACAGGGTTTTCTGAAGCTTTCTTT. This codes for CASGTGTGTGFSEAFF. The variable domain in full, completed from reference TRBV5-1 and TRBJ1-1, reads KAGVTQTPRYLIKTRGQQVTLSCSPISGHRSVSWYQQTPGQGLQFLFEYFSETQRNKGNFPGRFSGRQFSNSRSEMNVSTLELGDSALYLCASGTGTGTGFSEAFFGQGTRLTVV.

CDR3 in DNA: TGTGCCAGCAGGCAAGGAGGGTCGACAGATACGCAGTATTTT. Amino acid sequence: CASRQGGSTDTQYF. The J gene is TRBJ2-3, the V gene TRBV28, with a tentative D call TRBD2 (6 bases). The germline CDR1 and CDR2 sequences are MDHEN and SYDVKM. The CDR3 is 14 residues long. The V gene lost 6 bases and the J gene lost 3 bases, with 13 bases spanning the gap.

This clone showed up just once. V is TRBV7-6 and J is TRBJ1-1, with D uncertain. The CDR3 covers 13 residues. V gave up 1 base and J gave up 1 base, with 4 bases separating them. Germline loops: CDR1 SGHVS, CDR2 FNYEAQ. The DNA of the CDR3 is TGTGCCAGCAGCTTAGACAGGAACACTGAAGCTTTCTTT. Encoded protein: CASSLDRNTEAFF.

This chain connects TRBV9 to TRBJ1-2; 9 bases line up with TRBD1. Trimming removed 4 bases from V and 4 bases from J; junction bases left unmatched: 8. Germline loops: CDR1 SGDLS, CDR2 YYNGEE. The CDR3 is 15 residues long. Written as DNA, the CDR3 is TGTGCCAGCAGCCCCAGTACAGGGGGCCGCTATGGCTACACCTTC. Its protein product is CASSPSTGGRYGYTF. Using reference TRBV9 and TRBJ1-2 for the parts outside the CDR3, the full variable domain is DSGVTQTPKHLITATGQRVTLRCSPRSGDLSVYWYQQSLDQGLQFLIQYYNGEERAKGNILERFSAQQFPDLHSELNLSSLELGDSALYFCASSPSTGGRYGYTFGSGTRLTVV.

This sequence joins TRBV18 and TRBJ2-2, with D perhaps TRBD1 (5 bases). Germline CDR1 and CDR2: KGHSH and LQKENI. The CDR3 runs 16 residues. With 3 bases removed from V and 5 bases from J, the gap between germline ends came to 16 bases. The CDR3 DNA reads TGTGCCAGCTCACCTTTAAATCAGGGATCGACCGGGGAGCTGTTTTTT. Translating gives CASSPLNQGSTGELFF.

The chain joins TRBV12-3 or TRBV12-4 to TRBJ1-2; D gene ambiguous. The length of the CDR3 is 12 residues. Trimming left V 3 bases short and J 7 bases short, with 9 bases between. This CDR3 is CASSLDTTGYTF. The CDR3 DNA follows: TGTGCCAGCAGTTTGGATACTACTGGCTACACCTTC.

The chain's CDR3 is CASSEGQFEVDTQYF. The CDR3 bases are TGTGCCAGCAGCGAAGGACAGTTTGAAGTGGATACGCAGTATTTT. This rearrangement joins TRBV27 to TRBJ2-3; tentatively, D is TRBD1 (6 bases). This CDR3 comprises 15 residues. CDR1 and CDR2 (germline): MNHEY, SMNVEV (reference sequence). V was trimmed by 6 bases and J by 6 bases, leaving 19 bases between them.

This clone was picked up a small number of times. The CDR3 loop is CASSPSGTYNSPLHF. CDR3 coding DNA: TGTGCCAGCTCGCCCAGTGGTACCTATAATTCACCCCTCCACTTT. The genes are TRBV18 and TRBJ1-6, with unresolved D. The germline V gene has CDR1 KGHSH and CDR2 LQKENI. The length of the CDR3 is 15 residues. Trimming left V 6 bases short and J 2 bases short, with 11 bases between.

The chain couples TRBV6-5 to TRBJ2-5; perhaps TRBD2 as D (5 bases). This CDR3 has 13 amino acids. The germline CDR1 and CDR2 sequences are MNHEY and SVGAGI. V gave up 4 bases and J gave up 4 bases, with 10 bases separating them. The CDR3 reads CASSFSGIETQYF. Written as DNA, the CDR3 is TGTGCCAGCAGTTTCTCCGGGATAGAGACCCAGTACTTC.